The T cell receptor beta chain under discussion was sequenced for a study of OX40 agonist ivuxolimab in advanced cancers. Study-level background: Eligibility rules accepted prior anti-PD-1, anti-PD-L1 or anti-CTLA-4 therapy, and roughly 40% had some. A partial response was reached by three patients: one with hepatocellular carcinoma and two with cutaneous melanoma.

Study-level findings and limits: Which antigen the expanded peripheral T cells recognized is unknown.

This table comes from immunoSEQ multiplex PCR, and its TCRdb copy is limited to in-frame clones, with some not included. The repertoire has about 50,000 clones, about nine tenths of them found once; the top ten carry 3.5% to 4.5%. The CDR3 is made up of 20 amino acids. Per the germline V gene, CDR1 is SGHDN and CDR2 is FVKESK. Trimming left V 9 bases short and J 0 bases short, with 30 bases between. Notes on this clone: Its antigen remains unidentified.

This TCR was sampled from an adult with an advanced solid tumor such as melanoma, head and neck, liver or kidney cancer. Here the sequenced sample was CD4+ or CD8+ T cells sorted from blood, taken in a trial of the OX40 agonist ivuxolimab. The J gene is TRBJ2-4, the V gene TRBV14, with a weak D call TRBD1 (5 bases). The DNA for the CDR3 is TGTGCCAGACTACCGGATCCCCATTATGACAGCCCGATAGCCAAAAACATTCAGTACTTC. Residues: CARLPDPHYDSPIAKNIQYF.